The next 24 T cell receptor beta chains were all read from a single sample in a study of molecular identifiers for immune sequencing clone quantification. Each CDR3 protein gets one entry after TCRdb re-called the PCR reads with MiXCR. The sample consists of 85,000 to 120,000 distinct CDR3 sequences, about 32% of them appearing once. Material for sequencing was naive CD8+ T cells from blood, with Jurkat cell RNA spiked in. Regarding subset: FACS-sorted CD8+CD4-CCR7+CD45RA+ naive T cells. The receptors derive from a human donor in good health. Some libraries in this study had Jurkat cell RNA spiked in.

This clonotype has more than one count but fewer than ten. V usage is TRBV13 and J usage is TRBJ2-2; TRBD2 matches 7 bases. The CDR3 loop spans 17 amino acids. In germline, CDR1 is PRHDT, CDR2 FYEKMQ (reference sequence). The V and J ends lost 4 bases and 3 bases, in that order; junction bases with no gene match: 11. CDR3 bases: TGTGCCAGCAGCTCGCCAGGCGGGAGTATTGACACCGGGGAGCTGTTTTTT. It translates to CASSSPGGSIDTGELFF.

A remark on this clonotype: A much more abundant neighbour one base away suggests this may be a read error. A read error is likely, as this CDR3 ends without the conserved phenylalanine or tryptophan. CDR3 DNA: TGTGCCAGCAGCTTCGGGACAGGGGCCCCTGAAGCTTTCTAT. This encodes CASSFGTGAPEAFY. The chain combines TRBV5-6 with TRBJ1-1; TRBD1 agrees at 10 bases. V was pared by 2 bases and J by 6 bases, with 4 bases of the junction left unmatched. The CDR3 has 14 amino acids. From germline, CDR1 is SGHDT and CDR2 YYEEEE.

This clonotype was seen a few times. This chain joins TRBV4-3 and TRBJ2-7; TRBD2 aligns across 11 bases. CDR3 size: 15 residues. Unmatched junction bases numbered 7, after V lost 0 bases and J lost 9 bases. In germline, CDR1 is LGHNA, CDR2 YSLEER. The CDR3 nucleotides read TGCGCCAGCAGCCAAGATACTAGCGGGAGACTCGGGCAGTACTTC. This gives the protein CASSQDTSGRLGQYF.

The J gene is TRBJ2-1, the V gene TRBV12-3 or TRBV12-4, with TRBD2 identical over 8 bases. This CDR3 has 16 amino acids. J was trimmed by 4 bases and V by 6 bases; bases with no gene match: 11. The CDR3 sequence: CASRWARAGGYNEQFF. CDR3 coding DNA: TGTGCCAGCAGGTGGGCTAGGGCGGGGGGTTACAATGAGCAGTTCTTC.

Notes on this clonotype: At one boundary the junction diverges from the germline segment, which might be a read error. J is TRBJ2-1 and V is TRBV11-2; D unclear. CDR1 is SGHAT, CDR2 FQNNGV, per germline. There are 13 residues in the CDR3. The CDR3, as DNA: TGTGCCAGCAGCATCGGCTCCTACAATGAGCAGATCTTC. The encoded protein is CASSIGSYNEQIF.

Ten or more counts support this clonotype. This chain connects TRBV2 to TRBJ2-1, with 8 bases aligning to TRBD2. The CDR3 is made up of 13 amino acids. CDR1 is SNHLY and CDR2 is FYNNEI in the germline V gene. Unmatched junction bases numbered 8, after V lost 6 bases and J lost 10 bases. CDR3 region: CASRPKRETEQFF. CDR3 bases: TGTGCCAGCAGACCAAAGCGGGAGACCGAGCAGTTCTTC.

A few counts support this clonotype. The chain links TRBV12-3 or TRBV12-4 to TRBJ1-4; D perhaps matches TRBD1 (6 bases). This CDR3 has 14 residues. Between the trimmed V and J ends, which lost 7 bases and 1 base, there was a span of 10 bases. The CDR3 DNA follows: TGTGCCAGCAACCCGGGACAAACTAATGAAAAACTGTTTTTT. It codes for CASNPGQTNEKLFF.

This clonotype was picked up many times. The rearrangement uses TRBV28 and TRBJ1-6; 9 bases map to TRBD1. The V segment lost 2 bases and the J segment 9 bases; nucleotides outside the gene matches: 2. The length of the CDR3 is 14 residues. From germline, CDR1 is MDHEN and CDR2 SYDVKM. Written as DNA, the CDR3 is TGTGCCAGCAGTTTACGGACAGGGGTTTCACCCCTCCACTTT. Amino acids: CASSLRTGVSPLHF.

This clonotype occurred a few times. This rearrangement joins TRBV7-2 to TRBJ1-1; tentatively, D is TRBD1 (6 bases). The germline V and J ends were trimmed by 4 bases and 3 bases, with 6 bases remaining between them. The CDR3 contains 12 residues. CDR1 SGHTA and CDR2 FQGNSA come from the germline V gene. CDR3 nucleotides: TGTGCCAGCAGCTACAGGGACACTGAAGCTTTCTTT. This sequence encodes CASSYRDTEAFF.

About this clonotype itself: A read error may be the cause here, since a much bigger clone is one base away. The rearrangement uses TRBV28 and TRBJ2-7; D perhaps matches TRBD1 (6 bases). The V gene lost 5 bases and the J gene lost 6 bases, with 23 bases spanning the gap. The length of the CDR3 is 16 residues. Germline assignment: CDR1 MDHEN and CDR2 SYDVKM. CDR3 amino acids: CASSLEFPGTPREQYF. The CDR3 region has the DNA TGTGCCAGCAGTCTCGAGTTCCCCGGGACACCTCGCGAGCAGTACTTC. Complete variable domain (other parts from reference TRBV28 and TRBJ2-7): DVKVTQSSRYLVKRTGEKVFLECVQDMDHENMFWYRQDPGLGLRLIYFSYDVKMKEKGDIPEGYSVSREKKERFSLILESASTNQTSMYLCASSLEFPGTPREQYFGPGTRLTVT.

The chain employs TRBV7-8 and TRBJ1-5; D call uncertain. Germline assignment: CDR1 SGHVS and CDR2 FQNEAQ. The CDR3 sequence is 14 residues long. Trimming left V 6 bases short and J 1 base short, with 10 bases between. The CDR3 protein is CASSPQWSNQPQHF. The DNA for the CDR3 is TGTGCCAGCAGTCCCCAGTGGAGCAATCAGCCCCAGCATTTT.

This clonotype was observed at least ten times. The chain carries TRBV7-6 and TRBJ2-5, with 10 positions matching TRBD2. Germline trimming cut 3 bases from V and 0 bases from J; bases unmatched to any gene: 7. This CDR3 region has 17 residues. The germline V gene has CDR1 SGHVS and CDR2 FNYEAQ. The CDR3 spells CASSFFGTSEYQETQYF. The DNA of the CDR3 is TGTGCCAGCAGCTTCTTCGGGACTAGCGAGTACCAAGAGACCCAGTACTTC.

This clonotype was recorded at least ten times. This rearrangement joins TRBV19 to TRBJ2-7; D call uncertain. Germline V CDR1 and CDR2: LNHDA, SQIVND (reference sequence). V shed 6 bases and J shed 0 bases, with 15 bases lying between them. The CDR3 length is 15 residues. The CDR3 DNA sequence: TGTGCCAGTAGCCCAGGTGCGGATAGCTCCTACGAGCAGTACTTC. It specifies CASSPGADSSYEQYF.

The chain carries TRBV29-1 and TRBJ2-5; D is unclear. The CDR3 runs to 13 residues. Trimming left V 1 base short and J 2 bases short, with 8 bases between. Germline V CDR1 and CDR2: SQVTM, ANQGSEA. CDR3 nucleotides: TGCAGCGTTGAAGTGGGCCGTCAAGAGACCCAGTACTTC. Its protein is CSVEVGRQETQYF.

The genes are TRBV19 and TRBJ2-7, with TRBD1 identical over 10 bases. The V and J ends lost 5 bases and 3 bases, in that order; junction bases with no gene match: 4. CDR3 size: 14 residues. Germline CDR1 is LNHDA and CDR2 is SQIVND (reference sequence). The CDR3 sequence: CASSWGQGSYEQYF. The CDR3 nucleotides are TGTGCCAGTAGTTGGGGACAGGGGAGCTACGAGCAGTACTTC.

The chain joins TRBV9 to TRBJ1-1; D possibly corresponds to TRBD1 (5 bases). With 3 bases removed from V and 4 bases from J, the gap between germline ends came to 22 bases. This CDR3 has 17 residues. Germline V CDR1 and CDR2: SGDLS, YYNGEE. CDR3 in amino acids: CASSAPSAAGLSTEAFF. The CDR3 DNA reads as TGTGCCAGCAGCGCACCCTCGGCAGCGGGGCTGAGCACTGAAGCTTTCTTT. The full variable domain, its missing parts supplied by reference TRBV9 and TRBJ1-1, is DSGVTQTPKHLITATGQRVTLRCSPRSGDLSVYWYQQSLDQGLQFLIQYYNGEERAKGNILERFSAQQFPDLHSELNLSSLELGDSALYFCASSAPSAAGLSTEAFFGQGTRLTVV.

This chain links TRBV12-3 or TRBV12-4 with TRBJ1-1; TRBD1 agrees at 7 bases. V shed 3 bases and J 6 bases; nucleotides not matched to a gene: 7. This CDR3 region has 14 residues. CDR3 loop: CASSFGTVNAEAFF. In DNA, the CDR3 is TGTGCCAGCAGTTTTGGGACAGTTAACGCTGAAGCTTTCTTT.

The chain has TRBV4-2 and TRBJ2-7, with a weak D call TRBD2 (5 bases). CDR3 size: 13 residues. CDR1 is LGHNA and CDR2 is YNFKEQ in the germline V gene. The ends were cut back, 3 bases at V and 1 base at J, with 7 bases in the middle. DNA of the CDR3: TGTGCCAGCAGCCAGGAGGTGTCCTACGAGCAGTACTTC. As protein: CASSQEVSYEQYF.

This clonotype has a count of ten or more. The chain carries TRBV29-1 and TRBJ2-2, with 9 bases lining up with TRBD2. This CDR3 is 13 amino acids long. Germline loops: CDR1 SQVTM, CDR2 ANQGSEA. After removal of 8 bases from V and 4 bases from J, the junction contained 5 bases not matched to a gene. CDR3 in amino acids: CSNSGRTTGELFF. The CDR3 bases are TGCAGCAACAGCGGGAGGACCACCGGGGAGCTGTTTTTT.

This chain links TRBV27 with TRBJ2-7; TRBD1 agrees at 9 bases. Germline V gene lookup returns CDR1 MNHEY and CDR2 SMNVEV (reference sequence). V shed 4 bases and J 4 bases; nucleotides not matched to a gene: 5. This CDR3 has 14 residues. Here the CDR3 reads CASSSETGGYEQYF. CDR3 sequence (DNA): TGTGCCAGCAGTTCCGAGACAGGGGGGTACGAGCAGTACTTC.

In this sample, this clonotype turned up once. The rearrangement links TRBV19 to TRBJ2-5; unclear D gene. The V and J ends lost 6 bases and 5 bases respectively, with 13 bases between them. From germline, CDR1 is LNHDA and CDR2 SQIVND (reference sequence). This CDR3 region has 13 residues. In DNA, the CDR3 is TGTGCCAGTAGCTGCCCTCTCCGTGAGACCCAGTACTTC. Its translation: CASSCPLRETQYF.

The J gene is TRBJ2-4, the V gene TRBV19; no clear D. The V end was cut by 5 bases, the J end by 9 bases, with 32 bases between. The CDR3 has 19 amino acids. Germline CDR1 reads LNHDA; CDR2 reads SQIVND (reference sequence). In DNA, the CDR3 is TGTGCCAGTAGTGTGCGATCGGCGTATGTGACAAGGCCCCAGAGCATTCAGTACTTC. This gives the protein CASSVRSAYVTRPQSIQYF.

The gene calls are TRBV7-7 and TRBJ2-1; TRBD2 matches 9 bases. The V segment lost 0 bases and the J segment 4 bases; nucleotides outside the gene matches: 10. This CDR3 comprises 18 residues. Germline V gene data show CDR1 as SSHAT and CDR2 as FNYEAQ (reference sequence). CDR3 in amino acids: CASSLARDGLATYNEQFF. CDR3 nucleotide sequence: TGTGCCAGCAGCTTAGCGCGGGACGGACTAGCGACTTACAATGAGCAGTTCTTC.

This clonotype was seen repeatedly, ten times or more. The chain recombines TRBV5-1 with TRBJ2-5; D is uncertain. There are 14 residues in the CDR3. CDR1 and CDR2 from the germline V gene are SGHRS and YFSETQ. The V and J ends lost 4 bases and 2 bases respectively, with 12 bases between them. The CDR3 DNA reads TGCGCCAGCAGCAAGTACCGGATTCAAGAGACCCAGTACTTC. As protein: CASSKYRIQETQYF.